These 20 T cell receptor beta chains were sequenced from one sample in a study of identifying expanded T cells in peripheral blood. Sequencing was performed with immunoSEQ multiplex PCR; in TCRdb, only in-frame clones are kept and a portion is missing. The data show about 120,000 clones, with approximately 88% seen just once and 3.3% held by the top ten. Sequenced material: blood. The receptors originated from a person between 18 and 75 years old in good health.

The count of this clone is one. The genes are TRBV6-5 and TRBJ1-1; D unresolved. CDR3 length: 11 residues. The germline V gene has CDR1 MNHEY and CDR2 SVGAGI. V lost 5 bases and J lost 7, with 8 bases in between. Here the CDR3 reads CASSEALEAFF. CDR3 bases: TGTGCCAGCAGTGAGGCACTTGAAGCTTTCTTT.

The CDR3 here is CASSLTGGADGYTF. The CDR3 DNA reads as TGTGCCAGCTCACTGACAGGGGGCGCTGATGGCTACACCTTC. The chain employs TRBV18 and TRBJ1-2; 10 bases align to TRBD1. Germline V gene lookup returns CDR1 KGHSH and CDR2 LQKENI. The CDR3 is 14 amino acids. V dropped 4 bases and J dropped 6; count of bases not matched to a gene: 5.

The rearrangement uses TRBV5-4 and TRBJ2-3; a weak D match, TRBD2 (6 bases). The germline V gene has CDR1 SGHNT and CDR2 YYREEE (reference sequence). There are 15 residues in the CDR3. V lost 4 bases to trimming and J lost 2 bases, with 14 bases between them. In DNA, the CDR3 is TGTGCCAGCAGCCCGCGGGGTGGGGTCACAGATACGCAGTATTTT. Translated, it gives CASSPRGGVTDTQYF.

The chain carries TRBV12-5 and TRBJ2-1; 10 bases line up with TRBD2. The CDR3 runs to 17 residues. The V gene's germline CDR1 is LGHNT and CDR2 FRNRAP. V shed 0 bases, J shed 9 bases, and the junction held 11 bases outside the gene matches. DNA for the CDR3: TGTGCTAGTGGTTTGGTAGGCTGGGTAGCGGGGGGCAGTGAGCAGTTCTTC. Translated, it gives CASGLVGWVAGGSEQFF.

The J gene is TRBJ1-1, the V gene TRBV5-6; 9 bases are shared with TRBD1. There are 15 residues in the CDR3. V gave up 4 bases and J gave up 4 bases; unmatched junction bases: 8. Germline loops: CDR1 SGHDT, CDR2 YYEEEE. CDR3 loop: CASSPTGGRSTEAFF. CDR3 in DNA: TGTGCCAGCAGCCCCACAGGGGGCCGGTCCACTGAAGCTTTCTTT.

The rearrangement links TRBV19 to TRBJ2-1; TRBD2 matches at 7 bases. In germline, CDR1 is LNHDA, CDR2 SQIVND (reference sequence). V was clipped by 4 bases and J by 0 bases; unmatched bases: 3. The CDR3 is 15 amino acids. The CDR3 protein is CASSRASGSYNEQFF. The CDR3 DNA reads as TGTGCCAGTAGTAGGGCTAGCGGCTCCTACAATGAGCAGTTCTTC.

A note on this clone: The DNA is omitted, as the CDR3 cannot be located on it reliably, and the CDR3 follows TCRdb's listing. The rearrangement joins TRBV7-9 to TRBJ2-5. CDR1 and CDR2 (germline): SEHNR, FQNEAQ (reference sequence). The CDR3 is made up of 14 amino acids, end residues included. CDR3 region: CASSFRGRVKTQYF.

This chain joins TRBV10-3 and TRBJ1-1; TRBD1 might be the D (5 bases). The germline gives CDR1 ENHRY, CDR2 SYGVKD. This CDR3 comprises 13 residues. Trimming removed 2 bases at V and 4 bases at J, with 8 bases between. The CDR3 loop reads CAISEAGLTEAFF. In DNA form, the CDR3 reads TGTGCCATCAGTGAGGCGGGGCTCACTGAAGCTTTCTTT.

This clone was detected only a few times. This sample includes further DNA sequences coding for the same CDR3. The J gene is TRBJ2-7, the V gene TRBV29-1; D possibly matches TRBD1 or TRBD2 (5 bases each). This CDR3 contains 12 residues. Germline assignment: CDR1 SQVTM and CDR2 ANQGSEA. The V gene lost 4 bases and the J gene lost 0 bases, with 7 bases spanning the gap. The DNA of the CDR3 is TGCAGCGTTGCCGGGACCTCCTACGAGCAGTACTTC. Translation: CSVAGTSYEQYF.

This CDR3 reads CASTLGKSSNQPQHF. The CDR3 DNA sequence: TGTGCCAGCACTCTGGGGAAATCGAGCAATCAGCCCCAGCATTTT. The chain has TRBV6-1 and TRBJ1-5; no clear D gene. Trimming shortened V by 7 bases and J by 1 base, and 14 bases separated the two germline ends. Per germline, CDR1 MNHNS and CDR2 SASEGT. The CDR3 covers 15 residues.

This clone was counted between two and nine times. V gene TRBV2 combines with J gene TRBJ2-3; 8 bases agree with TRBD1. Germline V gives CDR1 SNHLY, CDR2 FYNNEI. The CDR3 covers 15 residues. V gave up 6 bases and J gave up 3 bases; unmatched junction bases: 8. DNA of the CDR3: TGTGCCAGCAGGCAACGGACAGGGTCTACAGATACGCAGTATTTT. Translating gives CASRQRTGSTDTQYF.

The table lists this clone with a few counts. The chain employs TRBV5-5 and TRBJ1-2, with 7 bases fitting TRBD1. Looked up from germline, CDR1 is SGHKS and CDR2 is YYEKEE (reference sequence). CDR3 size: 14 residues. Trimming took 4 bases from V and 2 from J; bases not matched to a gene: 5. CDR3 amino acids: CASSPPGQNYGYTF. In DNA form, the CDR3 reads TGTGCCAGCAGCCCCCCGGGACAGAACTATGGCTACACCTTC.

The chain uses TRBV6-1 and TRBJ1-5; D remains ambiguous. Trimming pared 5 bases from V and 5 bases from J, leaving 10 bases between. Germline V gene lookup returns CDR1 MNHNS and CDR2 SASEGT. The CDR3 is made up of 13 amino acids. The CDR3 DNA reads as TGTGCCAGCAGTCGGGCCTGGGATCAGCCCCAGCATTTT. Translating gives CASSRAWDQPQHF.

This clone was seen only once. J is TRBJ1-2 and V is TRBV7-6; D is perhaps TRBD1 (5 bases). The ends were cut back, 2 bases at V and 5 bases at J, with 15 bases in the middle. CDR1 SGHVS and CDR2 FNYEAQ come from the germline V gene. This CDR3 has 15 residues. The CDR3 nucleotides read TGTGCCAGCAGCTTATGGACCAGGGCCGAATATGGCTACACCTTC. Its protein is CASSLWTRAEYGYTF.

The CDR3 nucleotides are TGTGCCAGCAGCGAGGGAGGGAGGGTCTATGGCTACACCTTC. Translating gives CASSEGGRVYGYTF. The chain has TRBV14 and TRBJ1-2, with unresolved D. This CDR3 spans 14 amino acids. V lost 5 bases to trimming and J lost 4 bases, with 14 bases between them. CDR1 SGHDN and CDR2 FVKESK come from the germline V gene. The whole variable domain, remainder taken from reference TRBV14 and TRBJ1-2, is EAGVTQFPSHSVIEKGQTVTLRCDPISGHDNLYWYRRVMGKEIKFLLHFVKESKQDESGMPNNRFLAERTGGTYSTLKVQPAELEDSGVYFCASSEGGRVYGYTFGSGTRLTVV.

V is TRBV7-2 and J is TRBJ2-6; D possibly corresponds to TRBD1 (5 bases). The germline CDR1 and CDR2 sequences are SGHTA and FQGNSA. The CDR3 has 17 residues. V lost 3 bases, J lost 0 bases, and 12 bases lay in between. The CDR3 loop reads CASSLQGSLSGANVLTF. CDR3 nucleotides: TGTGCCAGCAGCTTGCAGGGTTCGCTCTCTGGGGCCAACGTCCTGACTTTC.

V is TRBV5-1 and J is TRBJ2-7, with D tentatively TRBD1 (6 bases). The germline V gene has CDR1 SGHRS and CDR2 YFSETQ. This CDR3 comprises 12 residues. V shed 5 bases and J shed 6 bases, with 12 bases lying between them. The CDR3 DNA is TGCGCCAGCAGTCAAACAGGGAGCGAGCAGTACTTC. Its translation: CASSQTGSEQYF. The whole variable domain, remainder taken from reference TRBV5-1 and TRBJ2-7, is KAGVTQTPRYLIKTRGQQVTLSCSPISGHRSVSWYQQTPGQGLQFLFEYFSETQRNKGNFPGRFSGRQFSNSRSEMNVSTLELGDSALYLCASSQTGSEQYFGPGTRLTVT.

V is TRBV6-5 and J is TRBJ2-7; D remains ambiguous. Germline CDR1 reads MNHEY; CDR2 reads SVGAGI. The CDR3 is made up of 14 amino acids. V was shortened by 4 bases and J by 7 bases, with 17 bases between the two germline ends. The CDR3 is CASSLSYSLQEQYF. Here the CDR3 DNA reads TGTGCCAGCAGTTTATCCTATTCGTTGCAGGAGCAGTACTTC.

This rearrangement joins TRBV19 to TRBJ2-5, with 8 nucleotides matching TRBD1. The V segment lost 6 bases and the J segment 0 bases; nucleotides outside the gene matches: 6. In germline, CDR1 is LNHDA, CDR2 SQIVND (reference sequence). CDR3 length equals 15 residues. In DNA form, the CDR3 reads TGTGCCAGTAGGTACTCGGGACAGGACCAAGAGACCCAGTACTTC. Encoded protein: CASRYSGQDQETQYF.

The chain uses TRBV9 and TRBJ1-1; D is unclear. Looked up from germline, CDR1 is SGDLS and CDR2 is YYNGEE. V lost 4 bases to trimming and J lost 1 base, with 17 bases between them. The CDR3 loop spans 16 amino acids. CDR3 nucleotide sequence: TGTGCCAGCAGCAAACGCCAAGATGAGTGGAACACTGAAGCTTTCTTT. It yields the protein CASSKRQDEWNTEAFF.